This TCR beta chain derives from a study of glioma-infiltrating T cells after dendritic cell vaccination. Study-level information: Dendritic cell vaccine was injected intradermally three times, biweekly.

For this clone: Its antigen is currently unknown.

Noted time point: after dendritic cell vaccination, including at tumor progression/relapse. Looked up from germline, CDR1 is SGHNT and CDR2 is YYREEE (reference sequence). The CDR3 is 17 residues long. Trimming left V 0 bases short and J 1 base short, with 13 bases between. The study, taken as a whole, reports: Complete blood and tumor specimen sets were limited to few patients.

Produced via immunoSEQ multiplex PCR; TCRdb's table is partial and in-frame only. This table holds 110,000 or so clones, around 91% found once. The rearrangement joins TRBV5-4 to TRBJ2-2; TRBD2 is a possible D gene (6 bases). This TCR was recovered from a human donor with glioblastoma. The specimen was blood, collected after dendritic cell vaccination. The CDR3 DNA reads as TGTGCCAGCAGCTTGGGTCGCGGGGTTGAGAACACCGGGGAGCTGTTTTTT. Translated, it gives CASSLGRGVENTGELFF.